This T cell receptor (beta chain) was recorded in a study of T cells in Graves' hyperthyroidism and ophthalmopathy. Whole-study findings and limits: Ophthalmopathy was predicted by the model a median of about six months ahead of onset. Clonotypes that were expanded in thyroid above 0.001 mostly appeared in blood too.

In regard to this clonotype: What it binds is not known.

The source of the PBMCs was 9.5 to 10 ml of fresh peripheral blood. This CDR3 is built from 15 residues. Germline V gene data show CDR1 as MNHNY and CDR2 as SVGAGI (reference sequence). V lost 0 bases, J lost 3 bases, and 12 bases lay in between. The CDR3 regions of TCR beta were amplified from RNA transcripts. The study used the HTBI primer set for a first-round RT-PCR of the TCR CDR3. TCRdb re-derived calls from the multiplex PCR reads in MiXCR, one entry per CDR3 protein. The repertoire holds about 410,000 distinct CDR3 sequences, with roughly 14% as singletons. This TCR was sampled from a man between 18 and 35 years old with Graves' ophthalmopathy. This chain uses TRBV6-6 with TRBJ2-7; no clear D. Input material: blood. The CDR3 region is CASSYSDTTYYEQYF. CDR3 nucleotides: TGTGCCAGCAGTTACTCTGACACAACTTACTACGAGCAGTACTTC.